This TCR beta chain was sequenced in a study of blood T cell repertoires in COVID-19. Study-wide background: Samples taken during acute and convalescent COVID-19 were collected in the United States, Italy and Spain. Sources were T cells, B-cell-depleted T cells, or PBMCs; the material itself was cDNA or gDNA.

V was trimmed by 2 bases and J by 1 base, leaving 11 bases between them. CDR1 and CDR2 (germline): SGHTA, FQGNSA. This CDR3 is built from 15 residues. In the original processing: Reference gene primer amplification gave nucleated cell count estimates. This table comes from immunoSEQ multiplex PCR, and its TCRdb copy is limited to in-frame clones, with some not included. The V and J calls and clone size are taken from that table; D and trimming were inferred from the DNA. The sample has some 380,000 clones, around 89% seen once. This receptor was identified in a man aged 18-30 years with active or convalescent COVID-19. The sequenced sample was peripheral blood. The chain has TRBV7-2 and TRBJ1-2; possibly TRBD1 for D (6 bases). This chain's CDR3 is CASSLTGNNNYGYTF. DNA for the CDR3: TGTGCCAGCAGCTTAACAGGGAATAATAACTATGGCTACACCTTC. The complete variable domain, with remaining parts taken from reference TRBV7-2 and TRBJ1-2, reads GAGVSQSPSNKVTEKGKDVELRCDPISGHTALYWYRQSLGQGLEFLIYFQGNSAPDKSGLPSDRFSAERTGGSVSTLTIQRTQQEDSAVYLCASSLTGNNNYGYTFGSGTRLTVV.